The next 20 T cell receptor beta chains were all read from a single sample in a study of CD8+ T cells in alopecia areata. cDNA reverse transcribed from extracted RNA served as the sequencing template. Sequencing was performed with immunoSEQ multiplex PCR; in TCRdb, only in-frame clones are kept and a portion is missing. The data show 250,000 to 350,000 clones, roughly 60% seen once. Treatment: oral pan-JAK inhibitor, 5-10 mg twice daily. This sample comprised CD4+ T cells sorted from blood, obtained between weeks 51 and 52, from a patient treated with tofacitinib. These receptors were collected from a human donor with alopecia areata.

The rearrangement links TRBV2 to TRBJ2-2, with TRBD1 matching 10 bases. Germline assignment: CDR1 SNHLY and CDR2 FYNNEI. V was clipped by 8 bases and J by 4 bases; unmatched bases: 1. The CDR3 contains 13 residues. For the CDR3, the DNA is TGTGCCAGCCGGACAGGGGGCACCGGGGAGCTGTTTTTT. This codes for CASRTGGTGELFF. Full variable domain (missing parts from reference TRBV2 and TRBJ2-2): EPEVTQTPSHQVTQMGQEVILRCVPISNHLYFYWYRQILGQKVEFLVSFYNNEISEKSEIFDDQFSVERPDGSNFTLKIRSTKLEDSAMYFCASRTGGTGELFFGEGSRLTVL.

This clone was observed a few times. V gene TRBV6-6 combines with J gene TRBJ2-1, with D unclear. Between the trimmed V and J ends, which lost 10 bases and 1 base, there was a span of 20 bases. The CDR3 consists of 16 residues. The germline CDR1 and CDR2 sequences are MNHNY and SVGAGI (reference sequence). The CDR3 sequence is CATTETDPGSYNEQFF. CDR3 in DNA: TGTGCCACCACTGAGACGGACCCTGGTTCCTACAATGAGCAGTTCTTC.

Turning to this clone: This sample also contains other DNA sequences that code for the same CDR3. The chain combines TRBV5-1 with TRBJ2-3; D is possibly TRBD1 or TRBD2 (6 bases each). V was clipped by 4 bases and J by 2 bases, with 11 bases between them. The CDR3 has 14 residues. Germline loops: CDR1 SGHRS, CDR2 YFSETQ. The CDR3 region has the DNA TGCGCCAGCAGCCCGGGGGCCCCCACAGATACGCAGTATTTT. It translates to CASSPGAPTDTQYF.

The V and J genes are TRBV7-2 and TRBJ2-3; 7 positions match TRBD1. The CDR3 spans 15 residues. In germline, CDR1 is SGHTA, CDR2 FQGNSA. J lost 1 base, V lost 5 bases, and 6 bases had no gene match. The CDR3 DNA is TGTGCCAGCAGCCCCACAGGGGTACGCACAGATACGCAGTATTTT. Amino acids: CASSPTGVRTDTQYF. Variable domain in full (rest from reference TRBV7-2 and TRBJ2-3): GAGVSQSPSNKVTEKGKDVELRCDPISGHTALYWYRQSLGQGLEFLIYFQGNSAPDKSGLPSDRFSAERTGGSVSTLTIQRTQQEDSAVYLCASSPTGVRTDTQYFGPGTRLTVL.

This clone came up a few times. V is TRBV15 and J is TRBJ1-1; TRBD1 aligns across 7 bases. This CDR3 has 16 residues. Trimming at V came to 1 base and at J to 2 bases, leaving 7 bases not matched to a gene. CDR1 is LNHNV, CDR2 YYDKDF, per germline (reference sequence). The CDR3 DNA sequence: TGTGCCACCAGCAGAGTTTGGACAGGAACAAACACTGAAGCTTTCTTT. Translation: CATSRVWTGTNTEAFF.

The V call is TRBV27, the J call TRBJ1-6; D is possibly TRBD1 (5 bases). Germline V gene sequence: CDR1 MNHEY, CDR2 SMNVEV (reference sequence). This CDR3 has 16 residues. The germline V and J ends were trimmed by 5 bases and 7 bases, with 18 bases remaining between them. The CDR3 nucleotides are TGTGCCAGCAGTATGGGGACCAAAAAGGGGAATTCACCCCTCCACTTT. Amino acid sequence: CASSMGTKKGNSPLHF.

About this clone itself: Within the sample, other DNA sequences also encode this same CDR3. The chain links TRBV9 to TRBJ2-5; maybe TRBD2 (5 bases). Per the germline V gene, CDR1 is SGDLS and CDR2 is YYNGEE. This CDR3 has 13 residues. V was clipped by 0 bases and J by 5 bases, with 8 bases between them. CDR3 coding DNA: TGTGCCAGCAGCGTAGGCCCGGGGGAGACCCAGTACTTC. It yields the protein CASSVGPGETQYF.

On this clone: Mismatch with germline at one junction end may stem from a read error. The CDR3 DNA reads TGTGCCAGCTCCCCACGGGAACTCGGGTCTGGGGCCAACGTCCTGACTTTC. Protein sequence: CASSPRELGSGANVLTF. The chain recombines TRBV18 with TRBJ2-6; D is perhaps TRBD2 (5 bases). Germline V CDR1 and CDR2: KGHSH, LQKENI. CDR3 length equals 17 residues.

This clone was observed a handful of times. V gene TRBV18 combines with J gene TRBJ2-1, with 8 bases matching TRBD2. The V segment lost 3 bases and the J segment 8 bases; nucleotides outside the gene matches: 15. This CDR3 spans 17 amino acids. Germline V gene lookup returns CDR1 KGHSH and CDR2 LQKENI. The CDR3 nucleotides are TGTGCCAGCTCACCTCAAGCGGGGGCGCCCGATACACATGAGCAGTTCTTC. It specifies CASSPQAGAPDTHEQFF.

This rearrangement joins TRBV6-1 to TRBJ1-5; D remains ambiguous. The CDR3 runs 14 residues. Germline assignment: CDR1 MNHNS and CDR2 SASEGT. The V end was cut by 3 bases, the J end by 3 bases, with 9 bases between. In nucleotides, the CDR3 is TGTGCCAGCAGTGATGGTCGGTTCAATCAGCCCCAGCATTTT. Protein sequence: CASSDGRFNQPQHF.

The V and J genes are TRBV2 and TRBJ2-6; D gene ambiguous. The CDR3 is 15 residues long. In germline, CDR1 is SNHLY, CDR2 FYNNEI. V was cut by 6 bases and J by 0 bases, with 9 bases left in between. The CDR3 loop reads CASRDERSGANVLTF. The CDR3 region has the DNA TGTGCCAGCAGGGACGAGCGCTCTGGGGCCAACGTCCTGACTTTC.

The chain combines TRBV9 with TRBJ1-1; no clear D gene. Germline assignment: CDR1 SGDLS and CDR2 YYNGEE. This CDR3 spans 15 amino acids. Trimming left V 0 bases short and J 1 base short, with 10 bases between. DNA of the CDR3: TGTGCCAGCAGCGTAGGACCAGCCAGGAACACTGAAGCTTTCTTT. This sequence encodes CASSVGPARNTEAFF.

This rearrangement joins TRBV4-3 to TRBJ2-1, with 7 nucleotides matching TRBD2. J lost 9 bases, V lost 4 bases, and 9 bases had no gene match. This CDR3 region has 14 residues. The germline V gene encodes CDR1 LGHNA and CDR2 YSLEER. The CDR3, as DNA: TGCGCCAGCAGCCGTCGCGCGGGGGAGGGTGAGCAGTTCTTC. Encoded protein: CASSRRAGEGEQFF.

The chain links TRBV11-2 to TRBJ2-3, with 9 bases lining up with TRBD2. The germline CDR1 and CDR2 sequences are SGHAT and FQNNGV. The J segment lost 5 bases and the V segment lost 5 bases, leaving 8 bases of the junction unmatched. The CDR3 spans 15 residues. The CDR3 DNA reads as TGTGCCAGCAGCCGGGGGCGGGGGGGCCGAGATACGCAGTATTTT. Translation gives CASSRGRGGRDTQYF.

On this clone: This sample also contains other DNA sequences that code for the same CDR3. CDR3 DNA: TGTGCCTGGAGTGTAGGGAGGGCAGATACGCAGTATTTT. Translated, it gives CAWSVGRADTQYF. The chain carries TRBV30 and TRBJ2-3; TRBD2 matches at 7 bases. The CDR3 loop spans 13 amino acids. V was clipped by 0 bases and J by 4 bases; unmatched bases: 1. Germline CDR1 is GTSNPN and CDR2 is SVGIG (reference sequence).

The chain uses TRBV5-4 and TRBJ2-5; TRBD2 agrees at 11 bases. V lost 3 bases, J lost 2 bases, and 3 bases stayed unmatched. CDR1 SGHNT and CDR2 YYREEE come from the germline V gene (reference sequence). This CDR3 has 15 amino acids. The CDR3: CASSSGLADQETQYF. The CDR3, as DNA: TGTGCCAGCAGCTCGGGACTAGCGGATCAAGAGACCCAGTACTTC.

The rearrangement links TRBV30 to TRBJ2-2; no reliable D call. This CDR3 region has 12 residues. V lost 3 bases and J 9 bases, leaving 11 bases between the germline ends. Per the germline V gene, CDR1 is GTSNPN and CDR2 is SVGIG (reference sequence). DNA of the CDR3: TGTGCCTGGAGGACCTCCGTCTGGGAGCTGTTTTTT. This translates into CAWRTSVWELFF.

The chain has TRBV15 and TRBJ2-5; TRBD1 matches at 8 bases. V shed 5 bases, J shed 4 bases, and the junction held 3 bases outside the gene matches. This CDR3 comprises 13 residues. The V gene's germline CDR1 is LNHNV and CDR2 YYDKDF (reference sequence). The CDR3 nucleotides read TGTGCCACCAGCGGGCAGGGGGCAGAGACCCAGTACTTC. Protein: CATSGQGAETQYF. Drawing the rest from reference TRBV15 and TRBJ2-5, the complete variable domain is DAMVIQNPRYQVTQFGKPVTLSCSQTLNHNVMYWYQQKSSQAPKLLFHYYDKDFNNEADTPDNFQSRRPNTSFCFLDIRSPGLGDTAMYLCATSGQGAETQYFGPGTRLLVL.

The CDR3 bases are TGTGCCAGCAGCCAGTTGCCGGGACTAGCGGGGGATGAGCAGTTCTTC. Protein sequence: CASSQLPGLAGDEQFF. The chain carries TRBV7-2 and TRBJ2-1; 14 bases match TRBD2. This CDR3 is 16 amino acids long. Germline V gene data show CDR1 as SGHTA and CDR2 as FQGNSA. The junction had 8 bases not matched to a gene; V was cut back by 5 bases and J by 8 bases.

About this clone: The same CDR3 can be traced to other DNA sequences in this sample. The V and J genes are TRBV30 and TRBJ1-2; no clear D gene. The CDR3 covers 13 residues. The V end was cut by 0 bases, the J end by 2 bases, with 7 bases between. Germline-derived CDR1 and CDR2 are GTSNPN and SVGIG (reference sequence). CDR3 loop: CAWSVPPNYGYTF. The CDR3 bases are TGTGCCTGGAGTGTACCCCCAAACTATGGCTACACCTTC.